This entry describes one T cell receptor beta chain. The sample is drawn from a study of cytomegalovirus exposure and HLA in healthy donors. CDR1 is SGHTA, CDR2 FQGNSA, per germline. The V segment lost 5 bases and the J segment 5 bases; nucleotides outside the gene matches: 5. The CDR3 covers 14 residues. The study ran its PCR with 60 Vbeta and 13 Jbeta primers. Only in-frame clones appear in the TCRdb table, and some are missing; sequencing was by immunoSEQ multiplex PCR. The data hold approximately 50,000 clones, with 75% to 85% observed a single time. Donors counted as nominally healthy when sampled, yet unrecorded immune exposures were likely.

The sequencing input was PBMCs. The rearrangement links TRBV7-2 to TRBJ2-2; 7 positions match TRBD1. This sequence originates from a man aged 25 to 45 in good health and CMV-seronegative. The CDR3 here is CASSKQGITGELFF. Here the CDR3 DNA reads TGTGCCAGCAGCAAACAGGGGATAACCGGGGAGCTGTTTTTT.